The present TCR beta chain was sequenced within a study of T cell repertoires in cytomegalovirus infection. TCRdb processed the reads anew with MiXCR; each CDR3 protein has one entry. The table records 300,000 to 450,000 distinct CDR3 sequences, roughly 20% of them present only once. CDR1 and CDR2 (germline): SGHAT, FQNNGV. The V gene end was trimmed by 5 bases and the J gene end by 2 bases; junction bases not matched to a gene: 6. This CDR3 is built from 14 residues. General observations from the study: CMV-specific TCR beta clonotypes restricted by HLA-C dominated the ex vivo response.

This clonotype was seen ten or more times. The antigen is unknown. The source of this sequence is a human donor in good health (CMV status not recorded). Some clones in this sample may be carry-over from other donors' samples. V and J are TRBV11-2 and TRBJ2-7, with 7 positions matching TRBD1. The sample comprised PBMCs. The CDR3 here is CASSPTDRAYEQYF. The DNA of the CDR3 is TGTGCCAGCAGCCCCACTGACAGGGCCTACGAGCAGTACTTC.